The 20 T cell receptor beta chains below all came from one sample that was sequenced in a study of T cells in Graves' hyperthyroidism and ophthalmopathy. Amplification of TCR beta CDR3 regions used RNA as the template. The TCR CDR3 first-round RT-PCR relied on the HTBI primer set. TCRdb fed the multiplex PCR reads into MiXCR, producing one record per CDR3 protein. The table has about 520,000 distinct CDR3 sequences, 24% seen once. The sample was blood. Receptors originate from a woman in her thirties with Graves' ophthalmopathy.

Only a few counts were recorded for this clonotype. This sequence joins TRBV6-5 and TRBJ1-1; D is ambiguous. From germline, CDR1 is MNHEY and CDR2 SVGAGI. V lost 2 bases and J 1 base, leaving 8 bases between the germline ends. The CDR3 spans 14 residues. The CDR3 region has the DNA TGTGCCAGCAGTTACATCGGTCGGAACACTGAAGCTTTCTTT. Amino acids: CASSYIGRNTEAFF.

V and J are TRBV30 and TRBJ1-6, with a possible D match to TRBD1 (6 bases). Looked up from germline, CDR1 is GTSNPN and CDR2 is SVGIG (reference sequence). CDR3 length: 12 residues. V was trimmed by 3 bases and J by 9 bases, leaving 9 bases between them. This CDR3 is CAWRQGGSPLHF. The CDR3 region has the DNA TGTGCCTGGAGACAGGGAGGTTCACCCCTCCACTTT.

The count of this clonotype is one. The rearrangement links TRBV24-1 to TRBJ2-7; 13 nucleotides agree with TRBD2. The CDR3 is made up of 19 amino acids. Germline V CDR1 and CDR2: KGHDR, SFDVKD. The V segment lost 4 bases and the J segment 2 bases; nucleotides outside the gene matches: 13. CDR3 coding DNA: TGTGCCACCAGTGACCCCGGGACTAGCGGGATGAAGAGCCCCTACGAGCAGTACTTC. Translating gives CATSDPGTSGMKSPYEQYF.

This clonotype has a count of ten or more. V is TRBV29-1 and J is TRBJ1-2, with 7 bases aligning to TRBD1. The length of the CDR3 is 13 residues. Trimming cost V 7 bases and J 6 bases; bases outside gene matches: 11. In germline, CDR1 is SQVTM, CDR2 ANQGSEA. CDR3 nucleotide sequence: TGCAGCGCCCCCAGGCAGGGGGAGAATGGCTACACCTTC. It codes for CSAPRQGENGYTF. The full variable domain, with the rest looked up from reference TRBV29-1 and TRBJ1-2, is SAVISQKPSRDICQRGTSLTIQCQVDSQVTMMFWYRQQPGQSLTLIATANQGSEATYESGFVIDKFPISRPNLTFSTLTVSNMSPEDSSIYLCSAPRQGENGYTFGSGTRLTVV.

This chain's CDR3 is CASTQGGIYEQYF. The CDR3, as DNA: TGTGCCAGCACCCAGGGGGGGATCTACGAGCAGTACTTC. V gene TRBV6-1 combines with J gene TRBJ2-7, with D possibly being TRBD1 or TRBD2 (7 bases each). Trimming removed 7 bases at V and 3 bases at J, with 13 bases between. Germline V gene lookup returns CDR1 MNHNS and CDR2 SASEGT. The CDR3 totals 13 residues.

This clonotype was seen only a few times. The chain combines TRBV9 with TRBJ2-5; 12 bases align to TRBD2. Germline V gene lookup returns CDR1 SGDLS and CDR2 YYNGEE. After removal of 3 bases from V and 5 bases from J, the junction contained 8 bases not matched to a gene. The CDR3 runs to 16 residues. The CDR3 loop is CASSDSSGRVRETQYF. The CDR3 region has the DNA TGTGCCAGCAGCGATTCTAGCGGGAGGGTCCGGGAGACCCAGTACTTC.

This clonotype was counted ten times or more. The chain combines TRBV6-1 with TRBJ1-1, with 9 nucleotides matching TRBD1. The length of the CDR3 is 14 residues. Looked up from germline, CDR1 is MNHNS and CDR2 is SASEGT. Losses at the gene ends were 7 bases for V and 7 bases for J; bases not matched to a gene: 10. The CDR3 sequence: CASKRDRERDEAFF. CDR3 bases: TGTGCCAGCAAAAGGGACAGGGAAAGAGATGAAGCTTTCTTT.

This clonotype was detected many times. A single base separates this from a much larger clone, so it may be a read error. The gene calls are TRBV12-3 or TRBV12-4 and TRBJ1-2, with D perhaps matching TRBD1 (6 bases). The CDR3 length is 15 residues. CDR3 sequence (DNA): TGTGCCAGCAGTTTCAGTTCAGGGGCTGACTATGGCTACGCCTTC. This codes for CASSFSSGADYGYAF.

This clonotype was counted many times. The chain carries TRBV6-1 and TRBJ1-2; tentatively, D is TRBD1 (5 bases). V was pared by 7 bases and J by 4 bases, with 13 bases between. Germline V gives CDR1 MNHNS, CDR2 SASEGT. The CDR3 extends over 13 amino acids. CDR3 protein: CASTDSGSYGYTF. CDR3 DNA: TGTGCCAGCACCGACAGTGGGAGCTATGGCTACACCTTC.

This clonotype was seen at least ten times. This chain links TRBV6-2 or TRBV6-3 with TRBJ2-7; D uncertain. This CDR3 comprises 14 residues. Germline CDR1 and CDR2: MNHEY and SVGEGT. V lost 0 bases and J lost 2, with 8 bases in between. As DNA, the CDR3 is TGTGCCAGCAGTTACTCGAACCAACCCTACGAGCAGTACTTC. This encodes CASSYSNQPYEQYF.

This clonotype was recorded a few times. CDR3 amino acids: CASISLARTEAFF. The CDR3 coding sequence is TGTGCCAGCATCTCACTCGCTAGGACAGAAGCTTTCTTT. This chain connects TRBV12-3 or TRBV12-4 to TRBJ1-1; perhaps TRBD1 as D (5 bases). Trimming shortened V by 7 bases and J by 8 bases, and 17 bases separated the two germline ends. The CDR3 contains 13 residues.

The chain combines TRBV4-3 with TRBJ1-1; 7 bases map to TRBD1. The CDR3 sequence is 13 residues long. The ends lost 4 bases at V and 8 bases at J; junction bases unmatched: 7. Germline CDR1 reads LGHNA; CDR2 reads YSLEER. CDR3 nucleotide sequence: TGCGCCAGCAGCCGGATCCGGGACAGCGAAGCTTTCTTT. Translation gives CASSRIRDSEAFF.

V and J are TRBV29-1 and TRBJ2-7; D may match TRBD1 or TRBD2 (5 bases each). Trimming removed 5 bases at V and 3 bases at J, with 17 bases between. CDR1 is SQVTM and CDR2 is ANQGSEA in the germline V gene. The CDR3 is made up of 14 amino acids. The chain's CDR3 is CSVSTGTGYYEQYF. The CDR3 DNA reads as TGCAGCGTTAGTACAGGTACGGGGTACTACGAGCAGTACTTC.

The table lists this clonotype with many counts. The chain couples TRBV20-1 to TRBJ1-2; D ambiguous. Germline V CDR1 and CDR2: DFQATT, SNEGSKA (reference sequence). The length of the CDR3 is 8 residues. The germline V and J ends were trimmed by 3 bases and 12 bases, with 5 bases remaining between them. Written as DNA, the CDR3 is TGCAGTGCTAGTGCGGACACCTTC. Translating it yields CSASADTF.

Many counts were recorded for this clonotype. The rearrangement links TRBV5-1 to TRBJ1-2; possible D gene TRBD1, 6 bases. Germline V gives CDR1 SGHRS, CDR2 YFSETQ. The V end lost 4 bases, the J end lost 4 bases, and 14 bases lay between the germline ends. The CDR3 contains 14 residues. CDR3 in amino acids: CASSPGESGYGYTF. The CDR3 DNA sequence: TGCGCCAGCAGCCCAGGGGAGAGTGGCTATGGCTACACCTTC.

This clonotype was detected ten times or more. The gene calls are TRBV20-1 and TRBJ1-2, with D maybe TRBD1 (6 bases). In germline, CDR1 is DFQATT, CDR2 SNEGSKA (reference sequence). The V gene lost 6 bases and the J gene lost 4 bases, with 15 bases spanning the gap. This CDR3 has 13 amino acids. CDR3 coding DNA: TGCAGTGCCTACCAGGGGTTGGTCTATGGCTACACCTTC. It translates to CSAYQGLVYGYTF.

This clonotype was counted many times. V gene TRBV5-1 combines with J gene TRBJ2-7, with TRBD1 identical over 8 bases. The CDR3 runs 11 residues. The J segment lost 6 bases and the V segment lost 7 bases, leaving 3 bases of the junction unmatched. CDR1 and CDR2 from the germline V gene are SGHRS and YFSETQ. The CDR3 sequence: CASAGQGEQYF. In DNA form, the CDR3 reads TGCGCCAGCGCCGGACAGGGCGAGCAGTACTTC.

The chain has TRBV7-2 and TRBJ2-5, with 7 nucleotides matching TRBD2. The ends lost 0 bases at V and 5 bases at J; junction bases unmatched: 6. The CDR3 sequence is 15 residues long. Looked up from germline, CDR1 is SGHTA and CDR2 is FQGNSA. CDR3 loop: CASSLAGRGLETQYF. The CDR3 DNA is TGTGCCAGCAGCTTAGCGGGGAGGGGTCTGGAGACCCAGTACTTC.

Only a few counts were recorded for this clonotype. This CDR3 reads CASSVFGAAQETQYF. The DNA of the CDR3 is TGTGCCAGCAGTGTCTTTGGGGCTGCCCAAGAGACCCAGTACTTC. The chain recombines TRBV12-3 or TRBV12-4 with TRBJ2-5; possible D gene TRBD1, 5 bases. The V end lost 5 bases, the J end lost 1 base, and 14 bases lay between the germline ends. The CDR3 spans 15 residues.

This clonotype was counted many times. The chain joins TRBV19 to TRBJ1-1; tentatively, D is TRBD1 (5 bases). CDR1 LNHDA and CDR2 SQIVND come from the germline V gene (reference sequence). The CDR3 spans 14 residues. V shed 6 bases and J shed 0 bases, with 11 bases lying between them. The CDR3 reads CASRTGRLNTEAFF. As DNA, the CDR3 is TGTGCCAGTAGAACAGGACGGCTGAACACTGAAGCTTTCTTT.